This TCR beta chain was documented in a study of cytomegalovirus exposure and HLA in healthy donors. Study conclusions and caveats: Being productive about 90% or about 30% of the time was typical of most TCR beta V segments in an earlier analysis. Later analysis indicated greater clonal expansion among HLA-associated TCR beta chains than among equally common other chains. Information on immune exposure was restricted to one variable (CMV serostatus).

Healthy bone marrow donors formed the donor group. A word on this clone: Its antigen remains unidentified.

The V and J ends lost 4 bases and 6 bases, in that order; junction bases with no gene match: 9. This CDR3 has 15 residues. Germline V CDR1 and CDR2: MDHEN, SYDVKM. The PCR ran on 60 Vbeta and 13 Jbeta primers. Assay: immunoSEQ multiplex PCR; the TCRdb copy retains only in-frame clones and omits some. The table records about 190,000 clones, about 80% of them present only once. The origin of this receptor is a woman in her forties or fifties in good health and CMV-seropositive. Sample: PBMCs. The genes are TRBV28 and TRBJ1-3; 7 nucleotides line up with TRBD1. The DNA of the CDR3 is TGTGCCAGCAGTTCCCCTTCGACAGGGACAAACACCATATATTTT. It codes for CASSSPSTGTNTIYF.